The clone carrying this TCR beta chain was seen a few times. Its matching antigen is unknown. Germline CDR1 and CDR2: DFQATT and SNEGSKA (reference sequence). Trimming removed 2 bases from V and 3 bases from J, with 10 bases in between. The CDR3 has 14 residues. This entry belongs to a study of CD8 T cells in ankylosing spondylitis. It was by quantitative 5'-RACE with molecular barcodes that TCR beta libraries were made. TCRdb itself ran the 5' RACE reads through MiXCR, one entry per CDR3 protein. Of about 27,000 distinct CDR3 sequences listed, 7.9% are singletons. Overall study results and limits: It appeared that ankylosing spondylitis blood was characterized by a TCR beta motif of 8 or 9 highly homologous variants.

The sequence derives from a male donor with ankylosing spondylitis or in good health (not recorded which). Sequencing input: blood. This rearrangement joins TRBV20-1 to TRBJ2-2, with D possibly TRBD2 on 5 matching bases. The CDR3 region is CSARWPADTGELFF. The CDR3 DNA follows: TGCAGTGCTAGATGGCCAGCGGACACCGGGGAGCTGTTTTTT.